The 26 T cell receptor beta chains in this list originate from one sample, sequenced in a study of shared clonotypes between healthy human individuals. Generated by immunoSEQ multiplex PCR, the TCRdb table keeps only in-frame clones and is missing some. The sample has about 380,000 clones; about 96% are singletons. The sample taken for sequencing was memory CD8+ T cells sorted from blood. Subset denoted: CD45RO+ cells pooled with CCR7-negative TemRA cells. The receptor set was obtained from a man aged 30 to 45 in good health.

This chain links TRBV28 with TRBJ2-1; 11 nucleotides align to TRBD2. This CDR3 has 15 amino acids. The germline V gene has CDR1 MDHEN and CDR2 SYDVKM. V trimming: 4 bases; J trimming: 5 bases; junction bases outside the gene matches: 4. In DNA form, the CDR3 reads TGTGCCAGCAGTTCACTAGCGGGAGTCCACAATGAGCAGTTCTTC. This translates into CASSSLAGVHNEQFF. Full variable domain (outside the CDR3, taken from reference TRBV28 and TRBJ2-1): DVKVTQSSRYLVKRTGEKVFLECVQDMDHENMFWYRQDPGLGLRLIYFSYDVKMKEKGDIPEGYSVSREKKERFSLILESASTNQTSMYLCASSSLAGVHNEQFFGPGTRLTVL.

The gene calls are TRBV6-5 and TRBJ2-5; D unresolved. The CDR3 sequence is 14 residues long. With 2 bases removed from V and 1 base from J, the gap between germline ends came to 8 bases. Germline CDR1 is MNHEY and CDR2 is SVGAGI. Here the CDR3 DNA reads TGTGCCAGCAGTTACGGCAGGTTCCAAGAGACCCAGTACTTC. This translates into CASSYGRFQETQYF.

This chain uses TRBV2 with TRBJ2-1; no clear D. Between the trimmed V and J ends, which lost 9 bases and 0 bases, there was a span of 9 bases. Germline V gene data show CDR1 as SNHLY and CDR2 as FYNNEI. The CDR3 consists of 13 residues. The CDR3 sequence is CARSSNSYNEQFF. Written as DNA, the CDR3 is TGTGCCAGATCTTCAAACTCCTACAATGAGCAGTTCTTC.

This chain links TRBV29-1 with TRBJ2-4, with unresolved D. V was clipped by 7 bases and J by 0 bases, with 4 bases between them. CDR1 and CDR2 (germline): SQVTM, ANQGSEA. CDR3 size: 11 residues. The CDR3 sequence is CSGTAKNIQYF. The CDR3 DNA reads TGCAGCGGGACAGCCAAAAACATTCAGTACTTC.

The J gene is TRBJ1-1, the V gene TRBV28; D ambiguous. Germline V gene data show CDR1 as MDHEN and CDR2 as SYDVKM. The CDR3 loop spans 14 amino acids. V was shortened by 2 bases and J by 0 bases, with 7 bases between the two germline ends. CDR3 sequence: CASSLGGLNTEAFF. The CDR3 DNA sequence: TGTGCCAGCAGTTTAGGAGGGTTGAACACTGAAGCTTTCTTT.

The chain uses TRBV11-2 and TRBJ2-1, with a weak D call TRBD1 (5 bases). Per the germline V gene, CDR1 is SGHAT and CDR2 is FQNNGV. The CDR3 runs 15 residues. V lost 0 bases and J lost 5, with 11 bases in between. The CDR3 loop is CASSLEWGLNNEQFF. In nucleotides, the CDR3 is TGTGCCAGCAGCTTAGAGTGGGGCCTAAACAATGAGCAGTTCTTC.

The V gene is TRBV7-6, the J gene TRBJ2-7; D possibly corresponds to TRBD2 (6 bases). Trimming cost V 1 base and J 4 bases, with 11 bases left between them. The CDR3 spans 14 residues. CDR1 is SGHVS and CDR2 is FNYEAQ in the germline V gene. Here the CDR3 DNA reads TGTGCCAGCAGCTTAGAGGAGGGGATTTACGAGCAGTACTTC. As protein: CASSLEEGIYEQYF.

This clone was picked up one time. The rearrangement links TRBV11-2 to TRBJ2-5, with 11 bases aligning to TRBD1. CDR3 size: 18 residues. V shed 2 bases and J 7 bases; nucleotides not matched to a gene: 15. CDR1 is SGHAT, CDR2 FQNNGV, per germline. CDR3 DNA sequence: TGTGCCAGCAGCTTAATCGGACAGGGGGCCGAGATCCGAGCGACCCAGTACTTC. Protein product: CASSLIGQGAEIRATQYF.

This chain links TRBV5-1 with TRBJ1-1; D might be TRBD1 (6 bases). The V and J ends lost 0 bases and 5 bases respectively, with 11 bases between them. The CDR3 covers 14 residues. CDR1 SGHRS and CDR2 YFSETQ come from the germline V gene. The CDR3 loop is CASSLVRGKTEAFF. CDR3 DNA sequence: TGCGCCAGCAGCTTGGTTAGGGGGAAGACTGAAGCTTTCTTT.

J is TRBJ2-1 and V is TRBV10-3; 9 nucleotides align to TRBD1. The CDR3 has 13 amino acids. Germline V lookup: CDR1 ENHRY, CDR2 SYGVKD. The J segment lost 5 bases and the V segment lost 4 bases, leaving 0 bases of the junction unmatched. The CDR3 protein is CAISGTGDNEQFF. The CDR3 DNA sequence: TGTGCCATCAGTGGGACAGGGGACAATGAGCAGTTCTTC.

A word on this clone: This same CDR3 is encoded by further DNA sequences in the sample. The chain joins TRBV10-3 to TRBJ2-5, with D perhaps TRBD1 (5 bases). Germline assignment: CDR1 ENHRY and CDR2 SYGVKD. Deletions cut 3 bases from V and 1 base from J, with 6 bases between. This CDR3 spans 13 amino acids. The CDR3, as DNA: TGTGCCATCAGTGACAGGGTCCAAGAGACCCAGTACTTC. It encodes CAISDRVQETQYF.

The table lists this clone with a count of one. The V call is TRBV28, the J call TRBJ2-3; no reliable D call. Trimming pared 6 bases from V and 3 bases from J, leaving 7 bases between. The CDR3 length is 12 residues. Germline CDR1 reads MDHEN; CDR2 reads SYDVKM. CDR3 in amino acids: CASRVQTDTQYF. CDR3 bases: TGTGCCAGCAGGGTTCAGACAGATACGCAGTATTTT.

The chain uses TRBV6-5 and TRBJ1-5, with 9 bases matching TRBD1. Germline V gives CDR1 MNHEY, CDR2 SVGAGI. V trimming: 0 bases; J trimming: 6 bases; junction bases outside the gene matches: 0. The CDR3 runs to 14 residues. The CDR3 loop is CASSYSGQGQPQHF. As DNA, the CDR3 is TGTGCCAGCAGTTACTCGGGACAGGGTCAGCCCCAGCATTTT.

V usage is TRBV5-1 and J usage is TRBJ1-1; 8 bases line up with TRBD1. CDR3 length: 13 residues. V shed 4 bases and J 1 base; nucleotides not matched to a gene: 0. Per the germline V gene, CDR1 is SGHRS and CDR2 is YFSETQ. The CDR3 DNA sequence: TGCGCCAGCAGCGGACAGGGGAACACTGAAGCTTTCTTT. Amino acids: CASSGQGNTEAFF.

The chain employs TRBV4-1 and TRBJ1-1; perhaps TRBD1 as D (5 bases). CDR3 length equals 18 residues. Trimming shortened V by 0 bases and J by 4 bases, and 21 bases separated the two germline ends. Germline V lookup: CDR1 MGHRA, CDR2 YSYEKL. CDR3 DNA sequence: TGCGCCAGCAGCCAAGATTCTCTTCAGTCGGGGGGACTCACTGAAGCTTTCTTT. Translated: CASSQDSLQSGGLTEAFF.

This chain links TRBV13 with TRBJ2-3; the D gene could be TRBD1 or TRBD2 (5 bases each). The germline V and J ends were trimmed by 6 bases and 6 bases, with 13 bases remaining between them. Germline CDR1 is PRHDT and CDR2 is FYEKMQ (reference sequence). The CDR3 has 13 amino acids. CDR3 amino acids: CASSRGAEDTQYF. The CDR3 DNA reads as TGTGCCAGCAGTAGAGGGGCGGAGGATACGCAGTATTTT.

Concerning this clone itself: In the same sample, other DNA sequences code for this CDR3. In nucleotides, the CDR3 is TGCAGTGCTAGGACAGGGGAGACCCAGTACTTC. Protein: CSARTGETQYF. The chain uses TRBV20-1 and TRBJ2-5; TRBD1 matches at 7 bases. Germline CDR1 and CDR2: DFQATT and SNEGSKA (reference sequence). J gave up 5 bases and V 3 bases, and 0 bases lay outside the gene matches. The CDR3 runs 11 residues.

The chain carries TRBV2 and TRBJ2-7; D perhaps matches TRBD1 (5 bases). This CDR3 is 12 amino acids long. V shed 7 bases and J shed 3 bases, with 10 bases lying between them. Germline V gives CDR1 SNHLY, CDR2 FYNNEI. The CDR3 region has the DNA TGTGCCAGCAAGGGGAATTACTACGAGCAGTACTTC. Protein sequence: CASKGNYYEQYF.

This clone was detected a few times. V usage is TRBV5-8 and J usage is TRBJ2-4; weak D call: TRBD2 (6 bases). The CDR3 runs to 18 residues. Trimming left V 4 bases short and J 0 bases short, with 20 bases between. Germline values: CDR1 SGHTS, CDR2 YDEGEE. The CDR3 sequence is CASSRVLAPLLAKNIQYF. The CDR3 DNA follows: TGTGCCAGCAGCCGGGTACTAGCCCCCCTTCTAGCCAAAAACATTCAGTACTTC.

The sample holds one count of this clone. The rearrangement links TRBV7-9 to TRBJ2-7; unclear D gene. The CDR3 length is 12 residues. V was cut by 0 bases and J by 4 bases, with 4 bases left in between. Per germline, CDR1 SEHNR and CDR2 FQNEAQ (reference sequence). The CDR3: CASSLARYEQYF. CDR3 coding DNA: TGTGCCAGCAGCTTAGCGCGGTACGAGCAGTACTTC.

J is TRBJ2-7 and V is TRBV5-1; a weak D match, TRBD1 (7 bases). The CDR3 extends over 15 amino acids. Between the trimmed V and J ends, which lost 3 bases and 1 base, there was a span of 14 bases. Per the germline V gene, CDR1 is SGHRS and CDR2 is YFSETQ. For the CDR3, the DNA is TGCGCCAGCAGCTCGGGGGACAGCGGATCCTACGAGCAGTACTTC. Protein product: CASSSGDSGSYEQYF.

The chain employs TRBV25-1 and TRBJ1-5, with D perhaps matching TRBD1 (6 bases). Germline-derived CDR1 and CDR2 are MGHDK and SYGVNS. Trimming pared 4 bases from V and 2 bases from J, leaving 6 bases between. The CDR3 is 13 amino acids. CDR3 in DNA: TGTGCCAGCAGTGGACAGGGCAATCAGCCCCAGCATTTT. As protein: CASSGQGNQPQHF. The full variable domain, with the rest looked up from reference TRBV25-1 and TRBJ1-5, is EADIYQTPRYLVIGTGKKITLECSQTMGHDKMYWYQQDPGMELHLIHYSYGVNSTEKGDLSSESTVSRIRTEHFPLTLESARPSHTSQYLCASSGQGNQPQHFGDGTRLSIL.

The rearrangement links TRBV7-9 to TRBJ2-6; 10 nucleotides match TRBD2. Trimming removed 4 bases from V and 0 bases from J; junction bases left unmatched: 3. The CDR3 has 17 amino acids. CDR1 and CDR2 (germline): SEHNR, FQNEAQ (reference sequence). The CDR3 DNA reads TGTGCCAGCAGCTGGAGCGGGAGGGCCTCTGGGGCCAACGTCCTGACTTTC. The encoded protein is CASSWSGRASGANVLTF. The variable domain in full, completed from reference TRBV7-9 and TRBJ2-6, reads DTGVSQNPRHKITKRGQNVTFRCDPISEHNRLYWYRQTLGQGPEFLTYFQNEAQLEKSRLLSDRFSAERPKGSFSTLEIQRTEQGDSAMYLCASSWSGRASGANVLTFGAGSRLTVL.

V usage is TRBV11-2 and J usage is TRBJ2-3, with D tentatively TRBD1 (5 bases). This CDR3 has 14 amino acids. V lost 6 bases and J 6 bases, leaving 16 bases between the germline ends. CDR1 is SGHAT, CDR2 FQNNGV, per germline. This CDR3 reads CASSPDRVRDTQYF. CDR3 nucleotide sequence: TGTGCCAGCAGTCCCGACAGAGTCAGGGATACGCAGTATTTT.

This CDR3 reads CASSARGNTEAFF. Written as DNA, the CDR3 is TGTGCCAGCAGCGCCAGGGGGAACACTGAAGCTTTCTTT. The V and J genes are TRBV9 and TRBJ1-1, with a weak D call TRBD1 (6 bases). Trimming took 3 bases from V and 1 from J, leaving 7 bases between them. This CDR3 comprises 13 residues. Germline CDR1 reads SGDLS; CDR2 reads YYNGEE.

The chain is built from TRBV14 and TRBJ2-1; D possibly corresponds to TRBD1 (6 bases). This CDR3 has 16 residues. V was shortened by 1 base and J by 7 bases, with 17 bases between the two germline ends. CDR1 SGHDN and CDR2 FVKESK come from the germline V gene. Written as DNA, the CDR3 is TGTGCCAGCAGCCAAGTTTATAGGCGTACAGGGAATGAGCAGTTCTTC. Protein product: CASSQVYRRTGNEQFF.